This T cell receptor beta chain was identified in a study of technical replicates of blood from a few donors. The CDR3 runs 14 residues. The J segment lost 0 bases and the V segment lost 10 bases, leaving 7 bases of the junction unmatched. Per the germline V gene, CDR1 is MNHNS and CDR2 is SASEGT. Method: immunoSEQ multiplex PCR; TCRdb's copy keeps in-frame clones and lacks some. Of almost 90,000 clones in the sample, 85% to 95% were seen once. Sequencing used T cells isolated from PBMCs. The sequence came from a human donor in good health. The rearrangement uses TRBV6-1 and TRBJ2-7, with 9 bases fitting TRBD2. The CDR3 DNA reads as TGTGCCATCAAAGCGGGAGGCCTCTCCTACGAGCAGTACTTC. Its protein product is CAIKAGGLSYEQYF.